This is a list of T cell receptor beta chains from one sample in a study of early T cells in non-severe SARS-CoV-2 infection. Each CDR3 protein gets one entry after TCRdb re-called the 5' RACE reads with MiXCR. The sample records over 30,000 distinct CDR3 sequences, roughly 6% being singletons. The specimen was whole blood. The receptors come from an adult who was a healthcare worker with PCR-confirmed SARS-CoV-2 infection or an uninfected control (not recorded which). Each CDR3 is given with its conserved first and last residue. The D gene is left open where the match is weak. Clone size is shown for a subset of rows, as once, few, many or a class of expanded clone.

-,many,TRBV2,TRBJ2-7,TGTGCCAGCAGACTCGGACCGGCCCAAGGCAACGAGCAGTACTTC,CASRLGPAQGNEQYF
TRBD1,many,TRBV10-3,TRBJ1-6,TGTGCCATCAGCTCCGGGACAGCCTATAATTCACCCCTCCACTTT,CAISSGTAYNSPLHF
-,many,TRBV6-5,TRBJ2-1,TGTGCCAGCAGTCCGGGAAGGGGCCCCGGGAATGAGCAGTTCTTC,CASSPGRGPGNEQFF
TRBD1,many,TRBV7-2,TRBJ2-7,TGTGCCAGCAGCTTAAGAGAACAGGGGCCCTACGAGCAGTACTTC,CASSLREQGPYEQYF
-,-,TRBV15,TRBJ2-7,TGTGCCACCAGCAGAGATCTGCCGTACGAGCAGTACTTC,CATSRDLPYEQYF
-,medium-sized,TRBV20-1,TRBJ1-6,TGCAGTGCCCGGGACAACTATAATTCACCCCTCCACTTT,CSARDNYNSPLHF
TRBD2,many,TRBV7-8,TRBJ2-3,TGTGCCAGCAGCCGGCCAACTAGCGGGAGGTCAGATACGCAGTATTTT,CASSRPTSGRSDTQYF
-,many,TRBV27,TRBJ1-2,TGTGCCAGCAGTTTGAGCGGGGGCCTCTATGGCTACACCTTC,CASSLSGGLYGYTF
-,few,TRBV7-2,TRBJ2-3,TGTGCCAGCAGCTTAGGCAGAACCGACCCCACAGATACGCAGTATTTT,CASSLGRTDPTDTQYF
-,many,TRBV18,TRBJ1-1,TGTGCCAGCTCACCACAGGCAGGGAACACTGAAGCTTTCTTT,CASSPQAGNTEAFF
-,many,TRBV11-3,TRBJ1-1,TGTGCCAGCAGCTTTATTGGCGGGAACACTGAAGCTTTCTTT,CASSFIGGNTEAFF
-,many,TRBV18,TRBJ1-1,TGTGCCAGCTCACCACCGAGGTGGGGGAACACTGAAGCTTTCTTT,CASSPPRWGNTEAFF
TRBD1,many,TRBV28,TRBJ2-6,TGTGCCAGCAGTTCGACAGGGACTGGGGCCAACGTCCTGACTTTC,CASSSTGTGANVLTF
TRBD1,-,TRBV7-9,TRBJ1-5,TGTGCCAGCAGCCAGGGGGTGAGTCAGCCCCAGCATTTT,CASSQGVSQPQHF
TRBD1,many,TRBV30,TRBJ1-2,TGTGCCTGGGCCGGGACAGGGGGATCCTATGGCTACACCTTC,CAWAGTGGSYGYTF
-,many,TRBV20-1,TRBJ2-3,TGCAGTGCTAGAGAACGTGTGGGAGTTAAAGATACGCAGTATTTT,CSARERVGVKDTQYF